These 2 T cell receptor beta chains share one sample of origin, sequenced in a study of read filtering for tumor transcriptome and immune sequencing (dated by TCRdb to the early 2020s). Sequencing was carried out with an Illumina HiSeq 4000. The Immunoverse kit was used to build TCR libraries from around 400 ng RNA, with molecular barcoded adaptors covering alpha/delta and beta/gamma chains. TCRdb trimmed the raw reads at Q25, called clones with MiXCR and kept productive beta chains. Rows with a matching CDR3 protein are joined into one entry that keeps the most common DNA and genes. The sample has under 80,000 distinct CDR3 sequences on record, about a fifth of them singletons. The biggest ten clones account for more than 13% of the sample. Sequencing was done on a sample of a population of CD138-negative cells sorted from bone marrow. Sample cell subset or site, as interpreted from the label and publication: bone marrow mononuclear cells depleted of CD138+ plasma/myeloma cells by negative magnetic selection. The receptors stem from a donor aged 40 or older with multiple myeloma.

This clonotype was recorded at least ten times. V gene TRBV3-1 combines with J gene TRBJ2-5; D is uncertain. This CDR3 comprises 11 residues. The V end lost 4 bases, the J end lost 2 bases, and 2 bases lay between the germline ends. Germline V gene sequence: CDR1 LGHDT, CDR2 YNNKEL (reference sequence). CDR3 in amino acids: CASSLQETQYF. In DNA form, the CDR3 reads TGTGCCAGCAGCCTTCAAGAGACCCAGTACTTC.

V is TRBV6-5 and J is TRBJ2-4; 7 positions agree with TRBD1. The CDR3 has 17 residues. The junction had 13 bases not matched to a gene; V was cut back by 7 bases and J by 1 base. CDR1 and CDR2 from the germline V gene are MNHEY and SVGAGI. The CDR3 is CASTEGQSYRAKNIQYF. The DNA of the CDR3 is TGTGCCAGCACCGAGGGACAGTCTTATCGGGCCAAAAACATTCAGTACTTC.